Listed below are T cell receptor beta chains from one sample, sequenced in a study of Graves' ophthalmopathy and Graves' hyperthyroidism. TCRdb reprocessed the multiplex PCR reads via MiXCR and lists one record per CDR3 protein. The data show 580,000 or so distinct CDR3 sequences, approximately 35% seen once. The sequencing input was peripheral blood or thyroid tissue (not recorded which). The source is an adult man with Graves' hyperthyroidism. Both conserved end residues are part of each CDR3. A D gene is named only where the DNA matches it firmly. Some rows have no size entry. The others give once, few or many, or a class for an expanded clone.

j_call: TRBJ2-5; clone_size: many; v_call: TRBV20-1; d_call: .; cdr3_aa: CSCARAEEETQYF; cdr3_nt: TGCAGTTGCGCCCGGGCAGAAGAAGAGACCCAGTACTTC
j_call: TRBJ1-1; clone_size: many; v_call: TRBV29-1; d_call: .; cdr3_aa: CSVEDGGAAEAFF; cdr3_nt: TGCAGCGTTGAAGACGGGGGGGCTGCGGAAGCTTTCTTT
j_call: TRBJ1-4; clone_size: many; v_call: TRBV12-3/TRBV12-4; d_call: .; cdr3_aa: CASGGIRNEKLFF; cdr3_nt: TGTGCCAGCGGGGGAATTAGGAATGAAAAACTGTTTTTT
j_call: TRBJ2-3; clone_size: .; v_call: TRBV5-1; d_call: .; cdr3_aa: CASSTLQRFSTDTQYF; cdr3_nt: TGCGCCAGCAGCACACTACAACGATTTAGCACAGATACGCAGTATTTT
j_call: TRBJ2-2; clone_size: many; v_call: TRBV5-8; d_call: TRBD2; cdr3_aa: CASSSGLAERPGELFF; cdr3_nt: TGTGCCAGCAGCTCCGGACTAGCGGAACGTCCCGGGGAGCTGTTTTTT
j_call: TRBJ2-1; clone_size: .; v_call: TRBV9; d_call: TRBD1; cdr3_aa: CASSGDSYNEQFF; cdr3_nt: TGTGCCAGCAGCGGGGACAGCTACAATGAGCAGTTCTTC
j_call: TRBJ2-5; clone_size: .; v_call: TRBV5-1; d_call: TRBD2; cdr3_aa: CASSLVASGSGETQYF; cdr3_nt: TGCGCCAGCAGCTTGGTGGCTAGCGGGAGCGGAGAGACCCAGTACTTC
j_call: TRBJ2-7; clone_size: many; v_call: TRBV29-1; d_call: .; cdr3_aa: CSVRRKNSYEQYF; cdr3_nt: TGCAGCGTCCGCCGAAAAAACTCCTACGAGCAGTACTTC
j_call: TRBJ1-2; clone_size: many; v_call: TRBV11-2; d_call: .; cdr3_aa: CASSPQGLGGYTF; cdr3_nt: TGTGCCAGCAGCCCGCAGGGACTCGGCGGCTACACCTTC
j_call: TRBJ2-7; clone_size: .; v_call: TRBV29-1; d_call: TRBD2; cdr3_aa: CSVGLAGGVIYEQYF; cdr3_nt: TGCAGCGTAGGACTAGCGGGAGGGGTTATCTACGAGCAGTACTTC
j_call: TRBJ2-7; clone_size: many; v_call: TRBV20-1; d_call: TRBD2; cdr3_aa: CSARAGLVYEQYF; cdr3_nt: TGCAGTGCTAGAGCGGGACTAGTATACGAGCAGTACTTC
j_call: TRBJ1-2; clone_size: many; v_call: TRBV24-1; d_call: .; cdr3_aa: CATSDLGGRDGYTF; cdr3_nt: TGTGCCACCAGTGATTTGGGGGGGCGCGATGGCTACACCTTC
j_call: TRBJ1-6; clone_size: many; v_call: TRBV12-3/TRBV12-4; d_call: TRBD1; cdr3_aa: CASSLTTGGNSPLHF; cdr3_nt: TGTGCCAGCAGTCTAACGACAGGGGGCAATTCACCCCTCCACTTT
j_call: TRBJ2-7; clone_size: many; v_call: TRBV19; d_call: .; cdr3_aa: CASSSNRNSYEQYF; cdr3_nt: TGTGCCAGTAGTAGTAATCGGAACTCCTACGAGCAGTACTTC
j_call: TRBJ1-6; clone_size: .; v_call: TRBV2; d_call: .; cdr3_aa: CASSAGHQQNSPLHF; cdr3_nt: TGTGCCAGCAGTGCAGGACACCAGCAGAATTCACCCCTCCACTTT
j_call: TRBJ1-2; clone_size: many; v_call: TRBV9; d_call: .; cdr3_aa: CASSPRGPWGYTF; cdr3_nt: TGTGCCAGCAGCCCCCGGGGTCCATGGGGCTACACCTTC
j_call: TRBJ2-3; clone_size: once; v_call: TRBV11-2; d_call: .; cdr3_aa: CASSLASVGDTQYF; cdr3_nt: TGTGCCAGCAGCTTGGCGAGTGTAGGGGATACGCAGTATTTT
j_call: TRBJ2-7; clone_size: many; v_call: TRBV29-1; d_call: .; cdr3_aa: CSVEDQVTFYEQYF; cdr3_nt: TGCAGCGTTGAAGATCAGGTGACATTCTACGAGCAGTACTTC
j_call: TRBJ1-2; clone_size: .; v_call: TRBV18; d_call: TRBD1; cdr3_aa: CASSTYRGLSGYTF; cdr3_nt: TGTGCCAGCTCAACGTACAGGGGGTTGAGCGGCTACACCTTC
j_call: TRBJ2-7; clone_size: few; v_call: TRBV24-1; d_call: .; cdr3_aa: CATSDQTEPAEQYF; cdr3_nt: TGTGCCACCAGTGATCAGACAGAACCAGCCGAGCAGTACTTC
j_call: TRBJ1-6; clone_size: .; v_call: TRBV6-5; d_call: .; cdr3_aa: CASERRDQINSPLHF; cdr3_nt: TGTGCCAGCGAAAGGAGAGATCAAATAAATTCACCCCTCCACTTT
j_call: TRBJ2-7; clone_size: many; v_call: TRBV10-3; d_call: .; cdr3_aa: CAIYQDHEQYF; cdr3_nt: TGTGCCATATACCAGGACCACGAGCAGTACTTC
j_call: TRBJ2-2; clone_size: few; v_call: TRBV9; d_call: .; cdr3_aa: CASSAHQYGQTNTGELFF; cdr3_nt: TGTGCCAGCAGCGCTCATCAATACGGCCAGACGAACACCGGGGAGCTGTTTTTT
j_call: TRBJ1-1; clone_size: many; v_call: TRBV20-1; d_call: .; cdr3_aa: CSARDPKGGAEAFF; cdr3_nt: TGCAGTGCTAGAGATCCGAAGGGTGGGGCTGAAGCTTTCTTT
j_call: TRBJ2-7; clone_size: .; v_call: TRBV20-1; d_call: .; cdr3_aa: CSARSGIGEQYF; cdr3_nt: TGCAGTGCTAGGTCTGGGATCGGCGAGCAGTACTTC
j_call: TRBJ1-3; clone_size: many; v_call: TRBV29-1; d_call: .; cdr3_aa: CSVSGTALGNTIYF; cdr3_nt: TGCAGCGTTTCCGGGACCGCGCTTGGAAACACCATATATTTT
j_call: TRBJ1-1; clone_size: many; v_call: TRBV9; d_call: .; cdr3_aa: CASSTLGNTEAFF; cdr3_nt: TGTGCCAGCAGTACCCTTGGGAACACTGAAGCTTTCTTT
j_call: TRBJ2-2; clone_size: .; v_call: TRBV7-6; d_call: TRBD2; cdr3_aa: CASSLGTSGSRTGELFF; cdr3_nt: TGTGCCAGCAGCTTAGGGACTAGCGGGAGTAGGACCGGGGAGCTGTTTTTT
j_call: TRBJ2-7; clone_size: many; v_call: TRBV11-2; d_call: .; cdr3_aa: CASSLGFRDTESSYEQYF; cdr3_nt: TGTGCCAGCAGCTTAGGTTTTCGCGACACTGAGAGCTCCTACGAGCAGTACTTC
j_call: TRBJ1-3; clone_size: many; v_call: TRBV5-1; d_call: .; cdr3_aa: CASSLGLTEPSGNTIYF; cdr3_nt: TGCGCCAGCAGCTTGGGGCTGACAGAGCCTTCTGGAAACACCATATATTTT
j_call: TRBJ1-2; clone_size: once; v_call: TRBV10-3; d_call: .; cdr3_aa: CAISDGSGYGYTF; cdr3_nt: TGTGCCATCAGTGACGGGAGCGGCTATGGCTACACCTTC
j_call: TRBJ1-1; clone_size: .; v_call: TRBV19; d_call: .; cdr3_aa: CASTLRFGTEAFF; cdr3_nt: TGTGCCAGTACCCTACGGTTCGGCACTGAAGCTTTCTTT
j_call: TRBJ1-1; clone_size: many; v_call: TRBV2; d_call: TRBD1; cdr3_aa: CASRDRGLGTEAFF; cdr3_nt: TGTGCCAGCAGGGACAGGGGGCTTGGCACTGAAGCTTTCTTT
j_call: TRBJ1-1; clone_size: many; v_call: TRBV12-3/TRBV12-4; d_call: .; cdr3_aa: CASSLTGGLSEAFF; cdr3_nt: TGTGCCAGCAGCCTTACGGGGGGGCTTAGTGAAGCTTTCTTT
j_call: TRBJ1-1; clone_size: few; v_call: TRBV12-3/TRBV12-4; d_call: .; cdr3_aa: CASSPQGTFGRTEAFF; cdr3_nt: TGTGCCAGCAGTCCCCAGGGGACCTTCGGGCGGACTGAAGCTTTCTTT
j_call: TRBJ2-5; clone_size: .; v_call: TRBV20-1; d_call: TRBD1; cdr3_aa: CSARSTGARETQYF; cdr3_nt: TGCAGTGCTAGGTCGACAGGGGCCCGAGAGACCCAGTACTTC
j_call: TRBJ2-5; clone_size: many; v_call: TRBV19; d_call: TRBD2; cdr3_aa: CASSIGGGARETQYF; cdr3_nt: TGTGCCAGTAGTATAGGCGGGGGGGCCCGTGAGACCCAGTACTTC
j_call: TRBJ1-1; clone_size: few; v_call: TRBV12-3/TRBV12-4; d_call: .; cdr3_aa: CASSFRGGRSEAFF; cdr3_nt: TGTGCCAGCAGTTTTCGGGGGGGGCGATCTGAAGCTTTCTTT
j_call: TRBJ2-5; clone_size: many; v_call: TRBV15; d_call: TRBD2; cdr3_aa: CATSSAGGRGVGETQYF; cdr3_nt: TGTGCCACCAGCAGCGCGGGGGGCAGGGGAGTTGGGGAGACCCAGTACTTC
j_call: TRBJ2-2; clone_size: .; v_call: TRBV12-5; d_call: .; cdr3_aa: CASGLVLLRQRTGELFF; cdr3_nt: TGTGCTAGTGGTTTGGTACTCCTTAGACAGAGGACCGGGGAGCTGTTTTTT
j_call: TRBJ1-2; clone_size: once; v_call: TRBV25-1; d_call: TRBD1; cdr3_aa: CASSELEGTGGAYGYTF; cdr3_nt: TGTGCCAGCAGTGAATTAGAGGGGACAGGGGGCGCGTATGGCTACACCTTC
j_call: TRBJ2-7; clone_size: few; v_call: TRBV25-1; d_call: TRBD1; cdr3_aa: CASWDRIDHEQYF; cdr3_nt: TGTGCCAGCTGGGACAGGATCGACCACGAGCAGTACTTC
j_call: TRBJ2-4; clone_size: .; v_call: TRBV7-2; d_call: .; cdr3_aa: CASSLDRNIQYF; cdr3_nt: TGTGCCAGCAGCTTGGACAGAAACATTCAGTACTTC
j_call: TRBJ1-5; clone_size: .; v_call: TRBV19; d_call: TRBD1; cdr3_aa: CASSIGAGGPQHF; cdr3_nt: TGTGCCAGTAGTATCGGCGCAGGGGGGCCCCAGCATTTT
j_call: TRBJ2-1; clone_size: .; v_call: TRBV11-2; d_call: .; cdr3_aa: CASSLVFADEQFF; cdr3_nt: TGTGCCAGCAGCTTAGTGTTTGCGGACGAGCAGTTCTTC
j_call: TRBJ2-7; clone_size: many; v_call: TRBV2; d_call: TRBD2; cdr3_aa: CASSEAGGLGAYEQYF; cdr3_nt: TGTGCCAGCAGTGAAGCTGGGGGACTAGGAGCCTACGAGCAGTACTTC
j_call: TRBJ1-6; clone_size: .; v_call: TRBV7-9; d_call: .; cdr3_aa: CASRRGIGTDNSPLHF; cdr3_nt: TGTGCCAGCAGGAGGGGAATCGGGACGGATAATTCACCCCTCCACTTT
j_call: TRBJ2-7; clone_size: many; v_call: TRBV12-3/TRBV12-4; d_call: .; cdr3_aa: CASSPGHASSYEQYF; cdr3_nt: TGTGCCAGCAGTCCCGGACACGCGAGCTCCTACGAGCAGTACTTC
j_call: TRBJ2-3; clone_size: .; v_call: TRBV9; d_call: .; cdr3_aa: CASSDGGNTDTQYF; cdr3_nt: TGTGCCAGCAGCGATGGCGGAAACACAGATACGCAGTATTTT
j_call: TRBJ2-2; clone_size: .; v_call: TRBV10-3; d_call: .; cdr3_aa: CAISSTDSPDTGELFF; cdr3_nt: TGTGCCATCAGTTCCACGGACAGTCCCGACACCGGGGAGCTGTTTTTT
j_call: TRBJ2-5; clone_size: .; v_call: TRBV29-1; d_call: TRBD1; cdr3_aa: CSVWASSYGTEETQYF; cdr3_nt: TGCAGCGTTTGGGCCAGCAGTTATGGGACAGAAGAGACCCAGTACTTC
j_call: TRBJ2-2; clone_size: few; v_call: TRBV20-1; d_call: TRBD1; cdr3_aa: CSARDPQGVGTGELFF; cdr3_nt: TGCAGTGCTAGAGATCCCCAGGGGGTAGGCACCGGGGAGCTGTTTTTT
j_call: TRBJ2-2; clone_size: .; v_call: TRBV29-1; d_call: .; cdr3_aa: CSRADGQNTGELFF; cdr3_nt: TGCAGCCGGGCGGACGGGCAGAACACCGGGGAGCTGTTTTTT
j_call: TRBJ1-4; clone_size: few; v_call: TRBV5-8; d_call: .; cdr3_aa: CASSQDQREKLFF; cdr3_nt: TGTGCCAGCAGCCAAGACCAGAGGGAAAAACTGTTTTTT
j_call: TRBJ1-5; clone_size: many; v_call: TRBV6-6; d_call: TRBD1; cdr3_aa: CASKPGGGEQPQHF; cdr3_nt: TGTGCCAGCAAGCCAGGGGGCGGCGAACAGCCCCAGCATTTT
j_call: TRBJ1-4; clone_size: many; v_call: TRBV10-2; d_call: .; cdr3_aa: CASSDNLNEKLFF; cdr3_nt: TGCGCCAGCAGTGACAACCTTAATGAAAAACTGTTTTTT
j_call: TRBJ1-1; clone_size: .; v_call: TRBV18; d_call: .; cdr3_aa: CASSFQKNTEAFF; cdr3_nt: TGTGCCAGCTCATTCCAAAAGAACACTGAAGCTTTCTTT
j_call: TRBJ1-1; clone_size: many; v_call: TRBV25-1; d_call: .; cdr3_aa: CASSARADGTEAFF; cdr3_nt: TGTGCCAGCAGTGCTAGGGCGGACGGCACTGAAGCTTTCTTT
j_call: TRBJ1-5; clone_size: many; v_call: TRBV12-3/TRBV12-4; d_call: .; cdr3_aa: CASSTYRDQPQHF; cdr3_nt: TGTGCCAGCAGTACGTACAGGGATCAGCCCCAGCATTTT